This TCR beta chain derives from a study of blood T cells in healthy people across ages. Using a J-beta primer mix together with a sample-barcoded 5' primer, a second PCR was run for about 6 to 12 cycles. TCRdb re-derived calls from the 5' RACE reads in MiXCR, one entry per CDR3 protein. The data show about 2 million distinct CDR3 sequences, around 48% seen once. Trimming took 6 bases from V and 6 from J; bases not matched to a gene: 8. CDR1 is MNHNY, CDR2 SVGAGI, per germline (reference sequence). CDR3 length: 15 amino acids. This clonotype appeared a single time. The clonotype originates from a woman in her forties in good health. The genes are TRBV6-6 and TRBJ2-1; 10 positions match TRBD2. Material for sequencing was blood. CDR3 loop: CASSAGTSVGNEQFF. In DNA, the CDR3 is TGTGCCAGCAGCGCCGGGACTAGCGTGGGCAATGAGCAGTTCTTC.